The source of this T cell receptor (beta chain) is a study of blood T cell repertoires in COVID-19. About the research overall: From T cells, B-cell-depleted T cells, or PBMCs came the material, which was cDNA or gDNA.

Which cohort a participant joined came from the clinical history participants gave. This clone was counted once. Other DNA sequences of this sample code for an identical CDR3. This table comes from immunoSEQ multiplex PCR, and its TCRdb copy is limited to in-frame clones, with some not included. The sample lists roughly 280,000 clones; around 90% were seen once. From germline, CDR1 is MDHEN and CDR2 SYDVKM. V lost 5 bases to trimming and J lost 4 bases; unmatched junction nucleotides: 5. The CDR3 covers 14 residues. The TCR sequence derives from a middle-aged man who had been exposed to COVID-19. The sequenced sample was PBMCs or T cells enriched from blood (not recorded which). This chain links TRBV28 with TRBJ1-5; TRBD1 agrees at 7 bases. The CDR3 is CASSQGGTNQPQHF. The CDR3 DNA reads TGTGCCAGCAGTCAGGGGGGAACAAATCAGCCCCAGCATTTT.